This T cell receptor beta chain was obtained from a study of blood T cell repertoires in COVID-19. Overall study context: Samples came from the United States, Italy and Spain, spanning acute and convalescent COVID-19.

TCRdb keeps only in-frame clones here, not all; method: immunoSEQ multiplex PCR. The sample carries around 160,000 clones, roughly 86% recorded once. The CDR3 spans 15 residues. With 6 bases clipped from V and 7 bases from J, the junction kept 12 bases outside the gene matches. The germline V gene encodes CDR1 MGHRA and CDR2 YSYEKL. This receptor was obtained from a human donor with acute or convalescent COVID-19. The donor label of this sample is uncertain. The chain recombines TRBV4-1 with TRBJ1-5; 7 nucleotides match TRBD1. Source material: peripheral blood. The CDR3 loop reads CASSPNAAGGQPQHF. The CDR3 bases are TGCGCCAGCAGTCCAAACGCGGCAGGGGGACAGCCCCAGCATTTT.